These 3 T cell receptor beta chains originate from one sample sequenced in a study of cytomegalovirus exposure and HLA in healthy donors. In the PCR, 60 Vbeta and 13 Jbeta primers were used. Repertoires were generated with immunoSEQ multiplex PCR, while TCRdb's copy carries only in-frame clones and drops some. Here the sample spans about 100,000 clones, just under 80% being singletons. Sequenced input: PBMCs. The receptors originated from a woman in her thirties or forties in good health and CMV-seronegative.

In this sample, this clone turned up a few times. At one boundary the junction diverges from the germline segment, which might be a read error. V gene TRBV2 combines with J gene TRBJ1-5; TRBD1 might be the D (5 bases). The CDR3 has 14 amino acids. Per the germline V gene, CDR1 is SNHLY and CDR2 is FYNNEI. The CDR3 spells CASREGLSNQPQNF. The CDR3 DNA is TGTGCCAGCAGAGAGGGACTTAGCAATCAGCCCCAGAATTTT.

V gene TRBV7-3 combines with J gene TRBJ2-5, with a possible D match to TRBD1 (6 bases). Trimming pared 5 bases from V and 2 bases from J, leaving 15 bases between. CDR1 SGHTA and CDR2 FQGTGA come from the germline V gene. The CDR3 covers 15 residues. The chain's CDR3 is CASSPILGTQETQYF. The CDR3 DNA reads as TGTGCCAGCAGCCCGATACTAGGGACACAAGAGACCCAGTACTTC.

This chain links TRBV27 with TRBJ1-4; the D is unclear. The CDR3 covers 17 residues. Trimming took 0 bases from V and 6 from J, leaving 17 bases between them. Germline-derived CDR1 and CDR2 are MNHEY and SMNVEV (reference sequence). The CDR3 DNA is TGTGCCAGCAGTTTATCGTGGCGAGGCAGCTCCCATGAAAAACTGTTTTTT. Translating it yields CASSLSWRGSSHEKLFF.